This TCR beta chain appears in the sequencing data of a study of shared T cell receptors in the human thymus. V lost 4 bases and J lost 0; bases outside the gene matches: 7. The germline V gene encodes CDR1 MRHNA and CDR2 SNTAGT. This CDR3 contains 16 residues. The table came from immunoSEQ multiplex PCR; TCRdb's copy has only in-frame clones and leaves some out. Of some 660,000 clones in the sample, about 89% were seen once. The data were also submitted as part of a second study, on human thymus T cells. According to that study: Thymus was obtained from resections taken during corrective heart surgery. Seemingly biased V and J gene usage marked thymic and blood repertoires. Unrelated people showed highly overlapping thymic repertoires, related research reported.

Source material: thymocytes. This rearrangement joins TRBV6-4 to TRBJ2-3; 7 bases are a match to TRBD1. This receptor was taken from a boy younger than two with a congenital heart defect. CDR3 DNA sequence: TGTGCCAGCAGTGGGACACAGGGGACGAGCACAGATACGCAGTATTTT. Its translation: CASSGTQGTSTDTQYF.